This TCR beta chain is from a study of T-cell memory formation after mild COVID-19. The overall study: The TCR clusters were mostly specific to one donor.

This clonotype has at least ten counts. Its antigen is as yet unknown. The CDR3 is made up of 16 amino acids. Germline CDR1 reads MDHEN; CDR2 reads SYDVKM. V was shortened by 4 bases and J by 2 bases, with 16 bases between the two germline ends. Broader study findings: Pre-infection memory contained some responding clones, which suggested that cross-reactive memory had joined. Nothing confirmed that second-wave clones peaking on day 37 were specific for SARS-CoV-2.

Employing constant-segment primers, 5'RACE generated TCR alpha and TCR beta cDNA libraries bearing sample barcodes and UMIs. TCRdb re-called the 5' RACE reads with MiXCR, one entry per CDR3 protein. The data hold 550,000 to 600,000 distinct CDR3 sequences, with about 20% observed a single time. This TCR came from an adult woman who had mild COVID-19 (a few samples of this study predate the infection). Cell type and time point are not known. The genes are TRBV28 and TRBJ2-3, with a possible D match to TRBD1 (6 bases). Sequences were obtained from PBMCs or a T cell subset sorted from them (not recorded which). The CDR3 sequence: CASSSSSQGITDTQYF. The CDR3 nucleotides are TGTGCCAGCAGTTCTTCCTCACAGGGTATCACAGATACGCAGTATTTT.